These T cell receptor beta chains were read from a single sample in a study of cytomegalovirus exposure and HLA in healthy donors. The repertoire was sequenced with immunoSEQ multiplex PCR; TCRdb's copy has only in-frame clones and lacks some. The sample carries about 160,000 clones, roughly 85% recorded once. The material sequenced was PBMCs. These receptors all stem from a man in his forties or fifties in good health and CMV-seronegative. Both conserved end residues are part of each CDR3. D genes are given only for firm matches. Where a row states a size, it is once, few, many or the class of an expanded clone; other rows omit it.

j_gene: TRBJ2-7
v_gene: TRBV4-1
abundance: -
d_gene: TRBD1
CDR3nt: TGCGCCAGCAGCCAATCGGCCAGGGGGTACGAGCAGTACTTC
CDR3aa: CASSQSARGYEQYF

j_gene: TRBJ2-2
v_gene: TRBV7-6
abundance: -
d_gene: -
CDR3nt: TGTGCCAGCAGCAAAACATTGACCGGGGAGCTGTTTTTT
CDR3aa: CASSKTLTGELFF

j_gene: TRBJ2-5
v_gene: TRBV6-5
abundance: -
d_gene: TRBD1
CDR3nt: TGTGCCAGCAGCTGGGGACAGGGGGAGACCCAGTACTTC
CDR3aa: CASSWGQGETQYF

j_gene: TRBJ2-6
v_gene: TRBV4-2
abundance: -
d_gene: -
CDR3nt: TGTGCCAGCAGCCATAGCGATGGGGCCAACGTCCTGACTTTC
CDR3aa: CASSHSDGANVLTF

j_gene: TRBJ2-7
v_gene: TRBV29-1
abundance: -
d_gene: TRBD2
CDR3nt: TGCAGCGTTGGGGCTAGCGGGAGGGGCTCCTACGAGCAGTACTTC
CDR3aa: CSVGASGRGSYEQYF

j_gene: TRBJ2-6
v_gene: TRBV30
abundance: -
d_gene: TRBD2
CDR3nt: TGTGCCCGGAGGGGGCGAACTAGCGGGGCAATTATCTCTGGGGCCAACGTCCTGACTTTC
CDR3aa: CARRGRTSGAIISGANVLTF

j_gene: TRBJ2-5
v_gene: TRBV5-1
abundance: few
d_gene: TRBD2
CDR3nt: TGCGCCAGCAGCTTGGGGGGGACTAGCAGAGAAGAGACCCAGTACTTC
CDR3aa: CASSLGGTSREETQYF

j_gene: TRBJ2-3
v_gene: TRBV28
abundance: -
d_gene: TRBD1
CDR3nt: TGTGCCAGCAGTAACAGGGGGCTTAAAGATACGCAGTATTTT
CDR3aa: CASSNRGLKDTQYF

j_gene: TRBJ1-2
v_gene: TRBV10-3
abundance: few
d_gene: TRBD1
CDR3nt: TGTGCCACCTCCACAGGGGCTGGCTACACCTTC
CDR3aa: CATSTGAGYTF

j_gene: TRBJ2-5
v_gene: TRBV2
abundance: -
d_gene: -
CDR3nt: TGTGCCAGCAGGAGGGGGATTGAGCAGTACTTC
CDR3aa: CASRRGIEQYF

j_gene: TRBJ1-6
v_gene: TRBV27
abundance: -
d_gene: -
CDR3nt: TGTGCCAGCACTTTATTAGCCTCCTATAATTCACCCCTCCACTTT
CDR3aa: CASTLLASYNSPLHF

j_gene: TRBJ2-7
v_gene: TRBV2
abundance: once
d_gene: -
CDR3nt: TGTGCCAGCAGTGTCACGTTGAGCGGCGGGTACGAGCAGTACTTC
CDR3aa: CASSVTLSGGYEQYF

j_gene: TRBJ2-7
v_gene: TRBV4-2
abundance: -
d_gene: TRBD1
CDR3nt: TGTGCCAGCAGCCCCCTAGTGGGACAGGGGGTTTTGTTC
CDR3aa: CASSPLVGQGVLF

j_gene: TRBJ2-3
v_gene: TRBV15
abundance: -
d_gene: TRBD2
CDR3nt: TGTGCCACCAGCAGCGAGGAAGCGGGAGGGCGAACAGATACGCAGTATTTT
CDR3aa: CATSSEEAGGRTDTQYF

j_gene: TRBJ1-6
v_gene: TRBV6-5
abundance: few
d_gene: -
CDR3nt: TGTGCCAGCAGTCCTGAGTGGGGGGTCAATTCACCCCTCCACTTT
CDR3aa: CASSPEWGVNSPLHF

j_gene: TRBJ1-2
v_gene: TRBV2
abundance: -
d_gene: -
CDR3nt: TGTGCCAGCAGCGAGCAGGGCTATGGCTACACCTTC
CDR3aa: CASSEQGYGYTF

j_gene: TRBJ2-1
v_gene: TRBV29-1
abundance: -
d_gene: TRBD2
CDR3nt: TGCAGCGTGCACCCCGTCGGACTAGCGGGAGGCCGTAGCTCCTACAATGAGCAGTTCTTC
CDR3aa: CSVHPVGLAGGRSSYNEQFF

j_gene: TRBJ1-1
v_gene: TRBV11-2
abundance: -
d_gene: -
CDR3nt: TGTGCCAGCAGCCGGATCGGGACTAACACTGAAGCTTTCTTT
CDR3aa: CASSRIGTNTEAFF

j_gene: TRBJ1-5
v_gene: TRBV5-1
abundance: once
d_gene: -
CDR3nt: TGCGCCAGCAGCCTAGAGGGGGTAAGCAATCAGCCCCAGCATTTT
CDR3aa: CASSLEGVSNQPQHF

j_gene: TRBJ1-4
v_gene: TRBV25-1
abundance: -
d_gene: -
CDR3nt: TGTGCCAGCAGCTCAATGAAGTTCGGTCTAAATGAAAAACTGTTTTTT
CDR3aa: CASSSMKFGLNEKLFF

j_gene: TRBJ1-3
v_gene: TRBV28
abundance: -
d_gene: -
CDR3nt: TGTGCCAGCAGCCTTCACAGGGATGTAAACACCATATATTTT
CDR3aa: CASSLHRDVNTIYF

j_gene: TRBJ1-3
v_gene: TRBV2
abundance: few
d_gene: -
CDR3nt: TGTGCCAGCAGTGAAGAGACAGTCTCTGGAAACACCATATATTTT
CDR3aa: CASSEETVSGNTIYF